This is a list of T cell receptor beta chains from one sample in a study of blood T cell repertoires in COVID-19. Data came from immunoSEQ multiplex PCR; TCRdb stores just in-frame clones and leaves some out. The data contain 400,000 to 550,000 clones, approximately 90% of them singletons. Sequencing used PBMCs or T cells enriched from blood (not recorded which). These receptors were taken from a woman younger than 35 with acute COVID-19. The CDR3 runs from the conserved cysteine through the conserved F or W. The D gene is left open where the match is weak. Part of the rows lack a size; the others show once, few, many or a class for expanded clones.

j_call | clone_size | v_call | d_call | cdr3_aa | cdr3_nt
TRBJ2-1 | NA | TRBV19 | NA | CASSIGKRDEQFF | TGTGCCAGTAGTATAGGGAAGCGAGATGAGCAGTTCTTC
TRBJ1-3 | NA | TRBV10-3 | TRBD1 | CATRTGSGNTIYF | TGTGCCACCCGGACAGGGTCTGGAAACACCATATATTTT
TRBJ2-7 | NA | TRBV6-5 | NA | CASSYRDQGSYEQYF | TGTGCCAGCAGTTACCGCGACCAGGGCTCCTACGAGCAGTACTTC
TRBJ1-4 | NA | TRBV18 | NA | CASSPTPPGHLSKTNEKLFF | TGTGCCAGCTCACCAACACCTCCGGGACATCTTTCGAAGACTAATGAAAAACTGTTTTTT
TRBJ2-7 | NA | TRBV19 | NA | CASSANYEQYF | TGTGCCAGTAGTGCGAACTACGAGCAGTACTTC
TRBJ2-3 | NA | TRBV15 | NA | CATSRDVARTDTQYF | TGTGCCACCAGCAGAGATGTAGCCCGCACAGATACGCAGTATTTT
TRBJ2-1 | NA | TRBV28 | TRBD1 | CASSFETGRINEQFF | TGTGCCAGCAGTTTTGAGACAGGGCGCATCAATGAGCAGTTCTTC
TRBJ2-7 | once | TRBV27 | TRBD2 | CASSLGTRGYEQYF | TGTGCCAGCAGCCTCGGGACTAGGGGATACGAGCAGTACTTC
TRBJ2-1 | NA | TRBV5-4 | TRBD2 | CASSPSGGYDNEQFF | TGTGCCAGCAGCCCAAGCGGGGGGTACGACAATGAGCAGTTCTTC
TRBJ2-2 | NA | TRBV7-7 | TRBD1 | CASSLGVGTANTGELFF | TGTGCTAGCAGCCTAGGGGTGGGGACAGCGAACACCGGGGAGCTGTTTTTT
TRBJ2-2 | NA | TRBV2 | NA | CASSELRNTGELFF | TGTGCCAGCAGTGAATTGCGGAACACCGGGGAGCTGTTTTTT
TRBJ1-1 | NA | TRBV4-1 | TRBD1 | CASSQEGTVNTEAFF | TGCGCCAGCAGCCAAGAAGGGACAGTGAACACTGAAGCTTTCTTT
TRBJ2-3 | NA | TRBV3-1/TRBV3-2 | TRBD2 | CASSQPSGKNTDTQYF | TGTGCCAGCAGCCAACCTAGCGGGAAAAACACAGATACGCAGTATTTT
TRBJ2-3 | NA | TRBV5-5 | TRBD2 | CASSLSGLNTDTQYF | TGTGCCAGCAGCTTATCGGGACTAAACACAGATACGCAGTATTTT
TRBJ1-1 | NA | TRBV10-3 | NA | CATKLSGAREAFF | TGTGCCACCAAATTATCAGGGGCACGCGAAGCTTTCTTT
TRBJ2-5 | NA | TRBV10-1 | TRBD1 | CASSRTGQETQYF | TGCGCCAGCAGTAGGACAGGCCAAGAGACCCAGTACTTC
TRBJ1-2 | once | TRBV29-1 | NA | CSVGGFGIGYTF | TGCAGCGTGGGGGGTTTTGGAATTGGCTACACCTTC
TRBJ1-2 | NA | TRBV28 | TRBD1 | CASRYTGDYGYTF | TGTGCCAGCAGGTATACAGGGGACTATGGCTACACCTTC
TRBJ1-1 | NA | TRBV29-1 | TRBD1 | CSAAGQGNTEAFF | TGCAGCGCTGCGGGACAGGGGAACACTGAAGCTTTCTTT
TRBJ2-7 | NA | TRBV4-1 | TRBD1 | CASSQETGTYEQYF | TGCGCCAGCAGCCAAGAGACAGGGACCTACGAGCAGTACTTC